The 19 T cell receptor beta chains listed next were all sequenced from one sample in a study of blood T cells in healthy people across ages. Through a sample-barcoded 5' primer and a J-beta primer mix, a second PCR was run for roughly 6 to 12 cycles. TCRdb ran MiXCR on the 5' RACE reads and lists one entry per CDR3 protein. The sample has 1 million or so distinct CDR3 sequences, around 25% seen once. These data also formed part of another study, on T cells of mothers and their children.

Sequencing used blood. These receptors originate from a girl aged 2-15 years in good health.

As concerns this clonotype: An end of the junction does not agree with germline; a read error may underlie this. The chain has TRBV6-4 and TRBJ2-3, with a weak D call TRBD1 (7 bases). Germline CDR1 and CDR2: MRHNA and SNTAGT. CDR3 length: 15 residues. As DNA, the CDR3 is TGTGCCAGCAGGGCGGAGGGGGCTGTGACAGACACGCAGTATTTT. This encodes CASRAEGAVTDTQYF.

This clonotype occurred once. The chain carries TRBV7-9 and TRBJ2-1; no firm D call. This CDR3 has 14 residues. Trimming removed 3 bases from V and 4 bases from J, with 10 bases in between. Germline CDR1 reads SEHNR; CDR2 reads FQNEAQ (reference sequence). CDR3 nucleotides: TGTGCCAGCAGCTTTTACACTGAGTACAATGAGCAGTTCTTC. This translates into CASSFYTEYNEQFF.

The table lists this clonotype with a count of one. V and J are TRBV28 and TRBJ2-5; TRBD1 or TRBD2 may be the D gene (5 bases each). Germline lookup yields CDR1 MDHEN and CDR2 SYDVKM. This CDR3 has 12 amino acids. V lost 2 bases and J lost 7, with 8 bases in between. CDR3 in DNA: TGTGCCAGCAGTTTAGGGGGTTGGACCCAGTACTTC. Protein product: CASSLGGWTQYF.

About this clonotype: A single base separates this from a much larger clone, so it may be a read error. The chain couples TRBV13 to TRBJ2-3; D is unresolved. Trimming took 6 bases from V and 1 from J, leaving 5 bases between them. This CDR3 has 12 amino acids. Germline-derived CDR1 and CDR2 are PRHDT and FYEKMQ (reference sequence). The DNA of the CDR3 is TGTGCCAGCAGTAAGGGCACAGATACGCAGTATTTT. It translates to CASSKGTDTQYF.

The CDR3 region is CASSDGVREDTQYF. As DNA, the CDR3 is TGTGCCAGCAGTGACGGGGTTAGGGAAGATACGCAGTATTTT. V and J are TRBV28 and TRBJ2-3, with D possibly TRBD2 on 5 matching bases. V lost 5 bases to trimming and J lost 5 bases, with 14 bases between them. Germline-derived CDR1 and CDR2 are MDHEN and SYDVKM. The length of the CDR3 is 14 residues.

J is TRBJ2-3 and V is TRBV3-1; D uncertain. Trimming removed 4 bases from V and 1 base from J, with 15 bases in between. The CDR3 contains 16 residues. Germline CDR1 LGHDT, CDR2 YNNKEL (reference sequence). CDR3 amino acids: CASSPPPSRGTDTQYF. In nucleotides, the CDR3 is TGTGCCAGCAGCCCACCACCTAGTAGGGGCACAGATACGCAGTATTTT.

There are many counts of this clonotype. V is TRBV6-2 or TRBV6-3 and J is TRBJ2-5; unclear D gene. The CDR3 covers 12 residues. V was clipped by 4 bases and J by 5 bases, with 8 bases between them. Germline-derived CDR1 and CDR2 are MNHEY and SVGEGT. The CDR3 region is CASSSFEETQYF. The CDR3 DNA reads TGTGCCAGCAGTTCCTTCGAGGAGACCCAGTACTTC.

The chain recombines TRBV27 with TRBJ1-2; D is possibly TRBD1 (6 bases). The CDR3 spans 14 residues. V gave up 6 bases and J gave up 5 bases, with 16 bases separating them. Germline loops: CDR1 MNHEY, CDR2 SMNVEV (reference sequence). The CDR3: CASSLGGSHYGYTF. CDR3 coding DNA: TGTGCCAGCAGCCTCGGGGGCAGCCATTATGGCTACACCTTC.

This clonotype was counted only a few times. This chain joins TRBV18 and TRBJ2-2; 7 bases are a match to TRBD2. This CDR3 is 16 amino acids long. CDR1 KGHSH and CDR2 LQKENI come from the germline V gene. V was pared by 3 bases and J by 3 bases, with 7 bases of the junction left unmatched. CDR3 region: CASSPLHAGDTGELFF. For the CDR3, the DNA is TGTGCCAGCTCACCCCTTCATGCGGGGGACACCGGGGAGCTGTTTTTT.

The V call is TRBV27, the J call TRBJ1-5; no definite D call. Trimming removed 6 bases at V and 9 bases at J, with 18 bases between. This CDR3 comprises 14 residues. Germline V gene lookup returns CDR1 MNHEY and CDR2 SMNVEV (reference sequence). The DNA of the CDR3 is TGTGCCAGCAGCCCCGGGATGGATTTGGGGCCCCAGCATTTT. Amino acid sequence: CASSPGMDLGPQHF.

This clonotype was recorded only once. This chain uses TRBV7-2 with TRBJ2-5; either TRBD1 or TRBD2 may supply D (5 bases each). The CDR3 runs 16 residues. Germline CDR1 and CDR2: SGHTA and FQGNSA. V was trimmed by 4 bases and J by 1 base, leaving 16 bases between them. This CDR3 is CASSSPGRLTQETQYF. The CDR3 coding sequence is TGTGCCAGCAGCTCCCCGGGACGGCTGACCCAAGAGACCCAGTACTTC.

V and J are TRBV7-9 and TRBJ2-3; D might be TRBD1 (6 bases). From germline, CDR1 is SEHNR and CDR2 FQNEAQ (reference sequence). Trimming removed 10 bases from V and 2 bases from J, with 10 bases in between. The CDR3 extends over 12 amino acids. CDR3 in DNA: TGTGCCACCAACAGGGACACAGATACGCAGTATTTT. It specifies CATNRDTDTQYF.

This clonotype was counted at least ten times. DNA of the CDR3: TGCAGCGTTGGTGTCAGTAATAATGAAAAACTGTTTTTT. It codes for CSVGVSNNEKLFF. V and J are TRBV29-1 and TRBJ1-4, with no clear D. The CDR3 is made up of 13 amino acids. V was cut by 4 bases and J by 4 bases, with 10 bases left in between. Per the germline V gene, CDR1 is SQVTM and CDR2 is ANQGSEA.

This clonotype was seen more than once but under ten times. V gene TRBV19 combines with J gene TRBJ1-2; D is ambiguous. The ends were cut back, 6 bases at V and 4 bases at J, with 12 bases in the middle. This CDR3 region has 13 residues. Germline V gene sequence: CDR1 LNHDA, CDR2 SQIVND (reference sequence). DNA for the CDR3: TGTGCCAGTAGCCGACTTGATGTCTATGGCTACACCTTC. It encodes CASSRLDVYGYTF.

The genes are TRBV9 and TRBJ2-5, with D perhaps matching TRBD1 or TRBD2 (5 bases each). V was shortened by 4 bases and J by 2 bases, with 15 bases between the two germline ends. This CDR3 is built from 15 residues. Germline loops: CDR1 SGDLS, CDR2 YYNGEE. The CDR3 region has the DNA TGTGCCAGCAGCCCCTCCGGGACGGATCAAGAGACCCAGTACTTC. Protein: CASSPSGTDQETQYF.

Details on this clonotype: A junction end diverges from the germline sequence, so it may reflect a read error. The CDR3 region has the DNA TGCAGCGTTGGGAGGGACACTGGAGCTTTCTTT. Protein: CSVGRDTGAFF. This chain uses TRBV29-1 with TRBJ1-1, with D tentatively TRBD1 (6 bases). There are 11 residues in the CDR3. Germline CDR1 is SQVTM and CDR2 is ANQGSEA.

This chain joins TRBV3-1 and TRBJ2-2; 8 positions match TRBD1. This CDR3 is 15 amino acids long. Germline loops: CDR1 LGHDT, CDR2 YNNKEL (reference sequence). Losses at the gene ends were 2 bases for V and 4 bases for J; bases not matched to a gene: 3. The CDR3 bases are TGTGCCAGCAGCCAAAGGACAGGGCCCACCGGGGAGCTGTTTTTT. Translation gives CASSQRTGPTGELFF.

The CDR3 loop is CASSHGGSRGPSVLTF. The CDR3 DNA follows: TGTGCCAGCAGCCATGGCGGTAGTAGGGGGCCGAGCGTCCTGACTTTC. V usage is TRBV7-9 and J usage is TRBJ2-6; 7 nucleotides line up with TRBD1. This CDR3 has 16 residues. Germline CDR1 reads SEHNR; CDR2 reads FQNEAQ (reference sequence). V lost 5 bases to trimming and J lost 12 bases; unmatched junction nucleotides: 16.

The V call is TRBV2, the J call TRBJ2-5, with a possible D match to TRBD1 (6 bases). The better agreement between TRBJ2-7 and the DNA end casts doubt on the J call. The CDR3 has 15 residues. Germline V gene lookup returns CDR1 SNHLY and CDR2 FYNNEI. The CDR3 DNA reads TGTGCCAGCAGCCTTGACAGGACAAATTCCTACGAGCAGTACTTC. Protein: CASSLDRTNSYEQYF.